This T cell receptor beta chain emerged from a study of blood T cell repertoires in COVID-19. Overall study context: COVID-19 samples collected from the United States, Italy and Spain covered acute and convalescent phases.

Original analysis: It was from reference gene primer amplification that nucleated cell counts were estimated. Sequencing was performed with immunoSEQ multiplex PCR; in TCRdb, only in-frame clones are kept and a portion is missing. V, J and clone size are taken as reported in that table, and D and trimming were inferred from the DNA itself. The sample shows about 500,000 clones, 85% to 90% of them seen only once. Seattle-derived patients entered the study during active infection and were followed longitudinally. The CDR3 runs 14 residues. CDR1 LNHDA and CDR2 SQIVND come from the germline V gene (reference sequence). With 3 bases clipped from V and 5 bases from J, the junction kept 6 bases outside the gene matches.

This chain joins TRBV19 and TRBJ2-5, with 7 positions matching TRBD2. Sequencing used peripheral blood. This sequence originates from a man in his late teens or twenties with COVID-19, enrolled during active disease. The CDR3 sequence is CASSMGGRRETQYF. CDR3 sequence (DNA): TGTGCCAGTAGTATGGGAGGGCGGAGGGAGACCCAGTACTTC.